The 7 T cell receptor beta chains below come from one sample, sequenced in a study of blood T cell repertoires in COVID-19. This table comes from immunoSEQ multiplex PCR, and its TCRdb copy is limited to in-frame clones, with some not included. The sample has around 250,000 clones, 70% to 90% seen once. Material for sequencing was PBMCs or T cells enriched from blood (not recorded which). These receptors were collected from a woman aged 50 to 60 who had recovered from COVID-19.

The V gene is TRBV7-9, the J gene TRBJ2-7; TRBD2 is a possible D gene (5 bases). Trimming took 5 bases from V and 4 from J, leaving 9 bases between them. Germline loops: CDR1 SEHNR, CDR2 FQNEAQ (reference sequence). The CDR3 is 12 amino acids. This CDR3 is CASSLGRYEQYF. As DNA, the CDR3 is TGTGCCAGCAGCCTGGGGAGATACGAGCAGTACTTC.

This chain joins TRBV28 and TRBJ2-5; TRBD2 matches at 11 bases. V was pared by 6 bases and J by 10 bases, with 4 bases of the junction left unmatched. CDR3 length: 12 amino acids. Germline V gives CDR1 MDHEN, CDR2 SYDVKM. CDR3 region: CASRVAGGDQYF. The CDR3 region has the DNA TGTGCCAGCAGGGTAGCGGGAGGGGACCAGTACTTC.

The chain is built from TRBV30 and TRBJ1-6; a possible D gene is TRBD1 (5 bases). Germline V gene data show CDR1 as GTSNPN and CDR2 as SVGIG (reference sequence). Trimming shortened V by 2 bases and J by 9 bases, and 14 bases separated the two germline ends. The CDR3 totals 14 residues. For the CDR3, the DNA is TGTGCCTGGAGTCGGGACTTGGAGGCTTCACCCCTCCACTTT. Translating it yields CAWSRDLEASPLHF.

The chain combines TRBV9 with TRBJ2-5; D is possibly TRBD1 (6 bases). Germline V gene lookup returns CDR1 SGDLS and CDR2 YYNGEE. The CDR3 extends over 15 amino acids. V lost 2 bases to trimming and J lost 5 bases, with 16 bases between them. The CDR3 loop reads CASSVRGTGLETQYF. For the CDR3, the DNA is TGTGCCAGCAGCGTGAGGGGTACAGGGCTCGAGACCCAGTACTTC.

The CDR3 nucleotides are TGTGCCAGCAGTCCCCCAGGAGATACGCAGTATTTT. It is translated as CASSPPGDTQYF. This chain uses TRBV6-2 or TRBV6-3 with TRBJ2-3, with D unresolved. With 5 bases removed from V and 5 bases from J, the gap between germline ends came to 8 bases. From germline, CDR1 is MNHEY and CDR2 SVGEGT. The CDR3 covers 12 residues.

The chain links TRBV14 to TRBJ1-2, with D perhaps TRBD1 (5 bases). Looked up from germline, CDR1 is SGHDN and CDR2 is FVKESK. Trimming cost V 1 base and J 8 bases, with 11 bases left between them. CDR3 length: 13 residues. DNA for the CDR3: TGTGCCAGCAGCCAAGGCAGGGTAGAAGGCTACACCTTC. Amino acid sequence: CASSQGRVEGYTF.

The V call is TRBV11-2, the J call TRBJ2-7; 15 positions match TRBD2. CDR1 is SGHAT and CDR2 is FQNNGV in the germline V gene. This CDR3 is built from 19 residues. With V trimmed by 5 bases and J by 3 bases, 14 bases remained unmatched. The CDR3 nucleotides read TGTGCCAGCAGCCCCAGGACTAGCGGGAGGGCCAGTGGGATCTACGAGCAGTACTTC. Translation gives CASSPRTSGRASGIYEQYF.